The 20 T cell receptor beta chains presented below share a single source sample, sequenced in a study of cytomegalovirus exposure and HLA in healthy donors. PCR employed 60 Vbeta and 13 Jbeta primers. Generated by immunoSEQ multiplex PCR, the TCRdb table keeps only in-frame clones and is missing some. Of 95,000 to 150,000 clones listed, around 65% are singletons. Sequences were obtained from PBMCs. These receptors were taken from a man younger than 35 in good health and CMV-seronegative.

This rearrangement joins TRBV15 to TRBJ2-1; the match to TRBD1 covers 9 bases. The CDR3 covers 18 residues. The junction had 13 bases not matched to a gene; V was cut back by 2 bases and J by 5 bases. The germline V gene encodes CDR1 LNHNV and CDR2 YYDKDF (reference sequence). The CDR3 coding sequence is TGTGCCACCAGCAGATTAAGTTTTAGGACAGGGGAACACAATGAGCAGTTCTTC. It translates to CATSRLSFRTGEHNEQFF.

The chain recombines TRBV28 with TRBJ1-1; the D gene is possibly TRBD1 (5 bases). V was clipped by 3 bases and J by 6 bases, with 17 bases between them. This CDR3 spans 15 amino acids. Germline V gene sequence: CDR1 MDHEN, CDR2 SYDVKM. The CDR3 loop reads CASSFHRGGIPEAFF. In DNA, the CDR3 is TGTGCCAGCAGTTTCCACCGCGGGGGGATCCCTGAAGCTTTCTTT.

The chain recombines TRBV7-2 with TRBJ2-4; no reliable D call. V was trimmed by 6 bases and J by 3 bases, leaving 15 bases between them. The CDR3 extends over 15 amino acids. CDR1 and CDR2 from the germline V gene are SGHTA and FQGNSA. CDR3 coding DNA: TGTGCCAGCAGTCCTAGACTCGGCGACAAAAACATTCAGTACTTC. This gives the protein CASSPRLGDKNIQYF. The full variable domain, completed using reference TRBV7-2 and TRBJ2-4, is GAGVSQSPSNKVTEKGKDVELRCDPISGHTALYWYRQSLGQGLEFLIYFQGNSAPDKSGLPSDRFSAERTGGSVSTLTIQRTQQEDSAVYLCASSPRLGDKNIQYFGAGTRLSVL.

The chain is built from TRBV11-2 and TRBJ2-2; the D gene is possibly TRBD1 (5 bases). V lost 4 bases to trimming and J lost 0 bases, with 18 bases between them. There are 18 residues in the CDR3. Germline lookup yields CDR1 SGHAT and CDR2 FQNNGV. The CDR3 spells CASSSRIPTDSNTGELFF. The CDR3 bases are TGTGCCAGCAGCTCCAGGATCCCGACAGACTCGAACACCGGGGAGCTGTTTTTT.

This clone appeared a few times. The rearrangement joins TRBV4-2 to TRBJ2-2; 8 positions match TRBD2. Trimming at V came to 1 base and at J to 6 bases, leaving 7 bases not matched to a gene. CDR1 and CDR2 (germline): LGHNA, YNFKEQ. The CDR3 runs to 16 residues. The CDR3 region is CASSQALADSAGELFF. The CDR3 DNA is TGTGCCAGCAGCCAAGCACTAGCGGATTCCGCCGGGGAGCTGTTTTTT.

In its sample, this clone was seen a few times. The V call is TRBV28, the J call TRBJ2-7, with 10 bases matching TRBD1. This CDR3 has 14 amino acids. With V trimmed by 3 bases and J by 3 bases, 2 bases remained unmatched. CDR1 MDHEN and CDR2 SYDVKM come from the germline V gene. CDR3 in DNA: TGTGCCAGCAGTTTCGGACAGGGGGGCTACGAGCAGTACTTC. Translation gives CASSFGQGGYEQYF.

This clone has just one count. The V gene is TRBV9, the J gene TRBJ2-3; D may be TRBD2 (5 bases). This CDR3 contains 12 residues. Trimming left V 3 bases short and J 7 bases short, with 9 bases between. Germline assignment: CDR1 SGDLS and CDR2 YYNGEE. CDR3 amino acids: CASSAGLNTQYF. CDR3 coding DNA: TGTGCCAGCAGCGCCGGACTGAATACGCAGTATTTT. Looking up the rest from reference TRBV9 and TRBJ2-3 gives the full variable domain: DSGVTQTPKHLITATGQRVTLRCSPRSGDLSVYWYQQSLDQGLQFLIQYYNGEERAKGNILERFSAQQFPDLHSELNLSSLELGDSALYFCASSAGLNTQYFGPGTRLTVL.

V gene TRBV7-6 combines with J gene TRBJ1-2, with D tentatively TRBD1 (5 bases). Germline V gene lookup returns CDR1 SGHVS and CDR2 FNYEAQ. Between the trimmed V and J ends, which lost 1 base and 3 bases, there was a span of 9 bases. This CDR3 has 14 residues. The CDR3 coding sequence is TGTGCCAGCAGCTTAGGGGCGGGGGACTATGGCTACACCTTC. It yields the protein CASSLGAGDYGYTF.

The rearrangement uses TRBV13 and TRBJ2-7; TRBD1 is a possible D gene (6 bases). Germline V lookup: CDR1 PRHDT, CDR2 FYEKMQ (reference sequence). V lost 5 bases, J lost 5 bases, and 19 bases lay in between. The CDR3 totals 15 residues. For the CDR3, the DNA is TGTGCCAGCAGCCTAGATGGGGGCCGGCTCGACGAGCAGTACTTC. Translation gives CASSLDGGRLDEQYF.

A few counts support this clone. The rearrangement uses TRBV6-1 and TRBJ1-1; 7 nucleotides match TRBD1. Germline CDR1 and CDR2: MNHNS and SASEGT. The trim removed 6 bases at V and 1 base at J, leaving 8 bases unmatched. This CDR3 region has 15 residues. The DNA for the CDR3 is TGTGCCAGCAGCGCTATATGGACAGGGAACACTGAAGCTTTCTTT. Its protein product is CASSAIWTGNTEAFF.

The CDR3 nucleotides are TGTGCCAGCAGCAAAGGGGAGCACGAGCAGTACTTC. Translation gives CASSKGEHEQYF. The V and J genes are TRBV21-1 and TRBJ2-7; whether TRBD2, the table's D call, matches the DNA was not checked. TRBV21-1 is noted as a pseudogene. This CDR3 comprises 12 residues.

The genes are TRBV15 and TRBJ2-2; 11 nucleotides match TRBD2. Germline V CDR1 and CDR2: LNHNV, YYDKDF (reference sequence). The V gene end was trimmed by 3 bases and the J gene end by 2 bases; junction bases not matched to a gene: 5. The CDR3 has 17 residues. The CDR3 loop is CATSRLLAGANTGELFF. The DNA for the CDR3 is TGTGCCACCAGCAGGCTACTAGCGGGAGCCAACACCGGGGAGCTGTTTTTT.

The chain uses TRBV6-1 and TRBJ2-5, with D uncertain. This CDR3 has 12 amino acids. Looked up from germline, CDR1 is MNHNS and CDR2 is SASEGT. Trimming removed 7 bases at V and 2 bases at J, with 8 bases between. The CDR3 nucleotides are TGTGCCAGCACGGAACAGCAAGAGACCCAGTACTTC. Protein: CASTEQQETQYF.

V gene TRBV6-1 combines with J gene TRBJ2-7, with 7 bases aligning to TRBD1. CDR3 length: 14 residues. Germline values: CDR1 MNHNS, CDR2 SASEGT. The junction had 7 bases not matched to a gene; V was cut back by 6 bases and J by 2 bases. CDR3 residues: CASRRTGATYEQYF. In nucleotides, the CDR3 is TGTGCCAGCAGAAGGACAGGCGCAACCTACGAGCAGTACTTC.

The chain links TRBV30 to TRBJ1-2, with TRBD1 identical over 7 bases. The length of the CDR3 is 13 residues. From germline, CDR1 is GTSNPN and CDR2 SVGIG (reference sequence). The J segment lost 6 bases and the V segment lost 3 bases, leaving 7 bases of the junction unmatched. CDR3 DNA: TGTGCCTGGAGCTTACAGGGGCCCCATGGCTACACCTTC. This encodes CAWSLQGPHGYTF.

The CDR3 region is CASSPALVGGTYNEQFF. The CDR3 DNA reads as TGTGCCAGCAGCCCCGCGCTCGTGGGGGGTACCTACAATGAGCAGTTCTTC. The V and J genes are TRBV7-9 and TRBJ2-1, with a tentative D call TRBD2 (6 bases). V lost 5 bases, J lost 2 bases, and 19 bases lay in between. This CDR3 spans 17 amino acids. Per germline, CDR1 SEHNR and CDR2 FQNEAQ (reference sequence).

The chain joins TRBV11-2 to TRBJ2-7; 8 bases are a match to TRBD2. The germline gives CDR1 SGHAT, CDR2 FQNNGV. With 4 bases clipped from V and 4 bases from J, the junction kept 9 bases outside the gene matches. The CDR3 is 15 amino acids. CDR3 region: CASSSSSGPRYEQYF. The CDR3, as DNA: TGTGCCAGCAGCTCATCTAGCGGGCCCCGGTACGAGCAGTACTTC.

The rearrangement uses TRBV6-1 and TRBJ1-1; 10 positions match TRBD1. Per the germline V gene, CDR1 is MNHNS and CDR2 is SASEGT. This CDR3 has 13 residues. The junction had 4 bases not matched to a gene; V was cut back by 7 bases and J by 5 bases. CDR3 protein: CASMDRGGTEAFF. The CDR3 nucleotides are TGTGCCAGCATGGACAGGGGGGGGACTGAAGCTTTCTTT.

This chain links TRBV5-4 with TRBJ2-7; TRBD1 agrees at 7 bases. The germline V gene encodes CDR1 SGHNT and CDR2 YYREEE (reference sequence). The length of the CDR3 is 13 residues. V lost 4 bases to trimming and J lost 6 bases; unmatched junction nucleotides: 7. CDR3 nucleotides: TGTGCCAGCAGCCCCGGACAGGTAGGCGAGCAGTACTTC. This translates into CASSPGQVGEQYF.

V gene TRBV7-6 combines with J gene TRBJ1-1; D is possibly TRBD1 (6 bases). Germline V gene data show CDR1 as SGHVS and CDR2 as FNYEAQ. CDR3 length: 14 amino acids. V lost 3 bases, J lost 2 bases, and 10 bases lay in between. This CDR3 is CASSLGAPNTEAFF. The CDR3 region has the DNA TGTGCCAGCAGCTTGGGGGCACCAAACACTGAAGCTTTCTTT.